What follows are 25 T cell receptor beta chains derived from one specimen sequenced in a study of blood T cell repertoires in COVID-19. Sequencing was performed with immunoSEQ multiplex PCR; in TCRdb, only in-frame clones are kept and a portion is missing. The sample shows more than 95,000 clones, less than 90% of them seen only once. Input material: peripheral blood. These receptors were collected from a human donor in a cohort sampled during active COVID-19.

The genes are TRBV18 and TRBJ2-6, with D hard to call. This CDR3 contains 16 residues. V lost 0 bases and J lost 2, with 8 bases in between. Germline assignment: CDR1 KGHSH and CDR2 LQKENI. The CDR3 protein is CASSPPVRAGANVLTF. The CDR3 nucleotides are TGTGCCAGCTCACCACCTGTTCGGGCTGGGGCCAACGTCCTGACTTTC. Full variable domain (rest looked up from reference TRBV18 and TRBJ2-6): NAGVMQNPRHLVRRRGQEARLRCSPMKGHSHVYWYRQLPEEGLKFMVYLQKENIIDESGMPKERFSAEFPKEGPSILRIQQVVRGDSAAYFCASSPPVRAGANVLTFGAGSRLTVL.

V usage is TRBV15 and J usage is TRBJ2-5; a possible D gene is TRBD2 (7 bases). Germline lookup yields CDR1 LNHNV and CDR2 YYDKDF (reference sequence). The CDR3 totals 17 residues. V dropped 3 bases and J dropped 4 bases, with 21 bases sitting between them. In DNA, the CDR3 is TGTGCCACCAGCAGGGACCTTATTAGGGGGGGCGGAGAGACCCAGTACTTC. It codes for CATSRDLIRGGGETQYF.

This chain joins TRBV2 and TRBJ1-2, with a weak D call TRBD1 (5 bases). Germline V gene sequence: CDR1 SNHLY, CDR2 FYNNEI. V dropped 3 bases and J dropped 4 bases, with 6 bases sitting between them. The CDR3 contains 12 residues. The DNA of the CDR3 is TGTGCCAGCAGTGATCAGGGCTATGGCTACACCTTC. This sequence encodes CASSDQGYGYTF. Complete variable domain (other parts from reference TRBV2 and TRBJ1-2): EPEVTQTPSHQVTQMGQEVILRCVPISNHLYFYWYRQILGQKVEFLVSFYNNEISEKSEIFDDQFSVERPDGSNFTLKIRSTKLEDSAMYFCASSDQGYGYTFGSGTRLTVV.

V gene TRBV10-3 combines with J gene TRBJ2-7, with 11 nucleotides matching TRBD2. V was pared by 6 bases and J by 1 base, with 8 bases of the junction left unmatched. The CDR3 is made up of 16 amino acids. Germline lookup yields CDR1 ENHRY and CDR2 SYGVKD. The DNA for the CDR3 is TGTGCCATCAGCGCCCTAGCGGGAGGAGAGTCCTACGAGCAGTACTTC. This gives the protein CAISALAGGESYEQYF.

The chain has TRBV28 and TRBJ1-1, with 8 bases lining up with TRBD1. The germline gives CDR1 MDHEN, CDR2 SYDVKM. The J segment lost 1 base and the V segment lost 6 bases, leaving 7 bases of the junction unmatched. This CDR3 is built from 15 residues. CDR3 DNA sequence: TGTGCCAGCAGGCCCTGGGACAGGAAGAACACTGAAGCTTTCTTT. The encoded protein is CASRPWDRKNTEAFF.

The chain links TRBV15 to TRBJ1-5, with D maybe TRBD1 (5 bases). This CDR3 is 16 amino acids long. CDR1 and CDR2 from the germline V gene are LNHNV and YYDKDF (reference sequence). The V gene lost 1 base and the J gene lost 0 bases, with 10 bases spanning the gap. CDR3 nucleotides: TGTGCCACCAGCAGAGGTTTCGACAGTAGCAATCAGCCCCAGCATTTT. Its protein product is CATSRGFDSSNQPQHF.

This clone was seen only once. This chain joins TRBV9 and TRBJ2-7; 7 positions agree with TRBD2. CDR3 length: 15 residues. Germline V CDR1 and CDR2: SGDLS, YYNGEE. The junction had 8 bases not matched to a gene; V was cut back by 3 bases and J by 2 bases. The CDR3 DNA reads TGTGCCAGCAGCGGAGGTTGGGGGGGACCCTACGAGCAGTACTTC. This codes for CASSGGWGGPYEQYF.

This chain uses TRBV24-1 with TRBJ2-2, with D possibly matching TRBD1 (6 bases). The CDR3 spans 17 residues. Trimming pared 5 bases from V and 1 base from J, leaving 16 bases between. From germline, CDR1 is KGHDR and CDR2 SFDVKD. The CDR3 DNA reads TGTGCCACCAGTGGTAAAGGGGGTATTTGGAACACCGGGGAGCTGTTTTTT. Encoded protein: CATSGKGGIWNTGELFF.

The chain recombines TRBV5-1 with TRBJ2-7, with 10 bases identical to TRBD2. This CDR3 comprises 15 residues. CDR1 and CDR2 (germline): SGHRS, YFSETQ. The ends lost 4 bases at V and 2 bases at J; junction bases unmatched: 6. For the CDR3, the DNA is TGCGCCAGCAGCATAGGGACTAGCGCCCCCTACGAGCAGTACTTC. Its translation is CASSIGTSAPYEQYF.

This chain uses TRBV27 with TRBJ2-7; 8 bases agree with TRBD1. This CDR3 has 15 amino acids. CDR1 is MNHEY and CDR2 is SMNVEV in the germline V gene (reference sequence). J gave up 5 bases and V 2 bases, and 8 bases lay outside the gene matches. CDR3 region: CASSLISQGADEQYF. DNA of the CDR3: TGTGCCAGCAGTTTAATCAGTCAGGGGGCTGACGAGCAGTACTTC.

CDR3 residues: CASSLGLAGDTDTQYF. CDR3 nucleotides: TGTGCCAGCAGCTTGGGACTAGCGGGGGACACAGATACGCAGTATTTT. V gene TRBV7-7 combines with J gene TRBJ2-3, with 14 bases identical to TRBD2. Germline CDR1 SSHAT, CDR2 FNYEAQ (reference sequence). The ends lost 3 bases at V and 2 bases at J; junction bases unmatched: 1. The CDR3 is 16 residues long.

V usage is TRBV27 and J usage is TRBJ2-3, with TRBD2 matching over 7 bases. Trimming removed 0 bases from V and 6 bases from J; junction bases left unmatched: 9. CDR1 MNHEY and CDR2 SMNVEV come from the germline V gene (reference sequence). The CDR3 contains 16 residues. The CDR3: CASSLSGGRGSDTQYF. In nucleotides, the CDR3 is TGTGCCAGCAGTTTATCCGGCGGGAGAGGGTCGGATACGCAGTATTTT.

The chain uses TRBV6-1 and TRBJ1-4, with 7 bases that match TRBD1. V shed 3 bases, J shed 8 bases, and the junction held 6 bases outside the gene matches. This CDR3 spans 14 amino acids. Germline values: CDR1 MNHNS, CDR2 SASEGT. DNA of the CDR3: TGTGCCAGCAGTGATGCAGGGGGAGGCGAAAAACTGTTTTTT. Translation gives CASSDAGGGEKLFF.

The chain has TRBV25-1 and TRBJ2-5, with D possibly being TRBD1 (5 bases). Germline assignment: CDR1 MGHDK and CDR2 SYGVNS. The CDR3 extends over 14 amino acids. The V gene lost 4 bases and the J gene lost 6 bases, with 15 bases spanning the gap. The CDR3 loop is CASSVGRARQTQYF. In DNA form, the CDR3 reads TGTGCCAGCAGTGTCGGCAGGGCTCGACAGACCCAGTACTTC.

This chain links TRBV15 with TRBJ2-5; maybe TRBD1 (6 bases). V was clipped by 2 bases and J by 5 bases, with 12 bases between them. CDR3 size: 14 residues. CDR1 is LNHNV and CDR2 is YYDKDF in the germline V gene (reference sequence). The CDR3 sequence is CATSRTTGPETQYF. The CDR3 DNA reads as TGTGCCACCAGCAGAACGACAGGACCGGAGACCCAGTACTTC. Looking up the rest from reference TRBV15 and TRBJ2-5 gives the full variable domain: DAMVIQNPRYQVTQFGKPVTLSCSQTLNHNVMYWYQQKSSQAPKLLFHYYDKDFNNEADTPDNFQSRRPNTSFCFLDIRSPGLGDTAMYLCATSRTTGPETQYFGPGTRLLVL.

In its sample, this clone was seen a few times. This CDR3 is CASSLGGNSNQPQHF. In DNA, the CDR3 is TGTGCCAGCAGCTTGGGCGGGAATAGCAATCAGCCCCAGCATTTT. The V gene is TRBV11-2, the J gene TRBJ1-5; D is undetermined. Germline-derived CDR1 and CDR2 are SGHAT and FQNNGV. CDR3 length equals 15 residues. V shed 3 bases and J shed 0 bases, with 9 bases lying between them. The variable domain in full, completed from reference TRBV11-2 and TRBJ1-5, reads EAGVAQSPRYKIIEKRQSVAFWCNPISGHATLYWYQQILGQGPKLLIQFQNNGVVDDSQLPKDRFSAERLKGVDSTLKIQPAKLEDSAVYLCASSLGGNSNQPQHFGDGTRLSIL.

CDR3 nucleotides: TGCGCCAGCAGCATGGGACAGTGGAACACCGGGGAGCTGTTTTTT. Encoded protein: CASSMGQWNTGELFF. The chain uses TRBV5-1 and TRBJ2-2; 7 bases match TRBD1. The CDR3 consists of 15 residues. Germline loops: CDR1 SGHRS, CDR2 YFSETQ. With 4 bases clipped from V and 1 base from J, the junction kept 4 bases outside the gene matches.

V and J are TRBV19 and TRBJ1-1; no clear D. The ends were cut back, 7 bases at V and 2 bases at J, with 11 bases in the middle. The CDR3 sequence is 13 residues long. Germline V gene sequence: CDR1 LNHDA, CDR2 SQIVND (reference sequence). The CDR3 coding sequence is TGTGCCAGTACTAGGGAGGGCAACACTGAAGCTTTCTTT. It codes for CASTREGNTEAFF.

The V and J genes are TRBV29-1 and TRBJ1-4, with D unresolved. Per germline, CDR1 SQVTM and CDR2 ANQGSEA. V was pared by 4 bases and J by 3 bases, with 12 bases between. The CDR3 length is 14 residues. CDR3 DNA: TGCAGCGTTGTATCCCGGGAGGCTAATGAAAAACTGTTTTTT. It codes for CSVVSREANEKLFF.

This sequence joins TRBV7-9 and TRBJ2-5, with D maybe TRBD1 (6 bases). Trimming shortened V by 4 bases and J by 1 base, and 10 bases separated the two germline ends. Germline V gene lookup returns CDR1 SEHNR and CDR2 FQNEAQ (reference sequence). The CDR3 covers 14 residues. CDR3 sequence (DNA): TGTGCCAGCAGCTCTCGGACAGTCCAAGAGACCCAGTACTTC. This gives the protein CASSSRTVQETQYF.

The J gene is TRBJ2-5, the V gene TRBV15; TRBD2 aligns across 7 bases. Germline V gives CDR1 LNHNV, CDR2 YYDKDF (reference sequence). With V trimmed by 2 bases and J by 1 base, 4 bases remained unmatched. The CDR3 spans 15 residues. CDR3 region: CATSRILATQETQYF. The CDR3 coding sequence is TGTGCCACCAGCAGAATACTAGCGACCCAAGAGACCCAGTACTTC.

The CDR3 loop reads CASSQGPGPTNEKLFF. The CDR3 DNA is TGCGCCAGCAGCCAGGGCCCAGGACCAACTAATGAAAAACTGTTTTTT. This sequence joins TRBV5-1 and TRBJ1-4, with D tentatively TRBD1 (5 bases). This CDR3 comprises 16 residues. From germline, CDR1 is SGHRS and CDR2 YFSETQ. Trimming shortened V by 4 bases and J by 0 bases, and 13 bases separated the two germline ends. The variable domain in full, with the rest retrieved from reference TRBV5-1 and TRBJ1-4, is KAGVTQTPRYLIKTRGQQVTLSCSPISGHRSVSWYQQTPGQGLQFLFEYFSETQRNKGNFPGRFSGRQFSNSRSEMNVSTLELGDSALYLCASSQGPGPTNEKLFFGSGTQLSVL.

This chain joins TRBV2 and TRBJ2-1; TRBD1 is a possible D gene (6 bases). Between the trimmed V and J ends, which lost 0 bases and 9 bases, there was a span of 15 bases. CDR1 is SNHLY, CDR2 FYNNEI, per germline. There are 15 residues in the CDR3. The CDR3 region is CASSEARTAYSEQFF. CDR3 nucleotides: TGTGCCAGCAGTGAAGCGAGGACAGCGTATAGTGAGCAGTTCTTC.

This chain uses TRBV19 with TRBJ1-3; D is unresolved. V shed 2 bases and J shed 7 bases, with 12 bases lying between them. The CDR3 has 14 amino acids. Germline V gives CDR1 LNHDA, CDR2 SQIVND (reference sequence). CDR3 amino acids: CASSISRVENTIYF. The CDR3 DNA reads TGTGCCAGTAGTATATCGCGAGTGGAGAACACCATATATTTT.

This chain uses TRBV9 with TRBJ2-7, with D perhaps TRBD2 (5 bases). Germline CDR1 is SGDLS and CDR2 is YYNGEE. Between the trimmed V and J ends, which lost 0 bases and 6 bases, there was a span of 16 bases. The CDR3 is 15 amino acids. This CDR3 is CASSVDSNGGLEQYF. The CDR3 DNA is TGTGCCAGCAGCGTAGACAGCAATGGAGGCCTCGAGCAGTACTTC. Combining the CDR3 with reference TRBV9 and TRBJ2-7 gives the whole variable domain DSGVTQTPKHLITATGQRVTLRCSPRSGDLSVYWYQQSLDQGLQFLIQYYNGEERAKGNILERFSAQQFPDLHSELNLSSLELGDSALYFCASSVDSNGGLEQYFGPGTRLTVT.